This section outlines one T cell receptor beta chain sequence together with its context. Antigen unknown. This sample was included in a study of cytomegalovirus exposure and HLA in healthy donors. Study conclusions and caveats: Researchers reportedly found TCR beta sequences accurately predicted most subjects' HLA-A and HLA-B alleles. Presence/absence analyses took donor sequencing depth as roughly uniform. Later genetic work tied a missense DCLRE1C variant to beta-chain V and J trimming.

Trimming pared 0 bases from V and 8 bases from J, leaving 16 bases between. The CDR3 is 15 residues long. Germline V lookup: CDR1 MNHEY, CDR2 SVGAGI. Primers included in the PCR were 60 Vbeta and 13 Jbeta primers. The method was immunoSEQ multiplex PCR; TCRdb's version includes in-frame clones alone and lacks a portion of them. Seen here are 150,000 to 200,000 clones, about 64% observed once, and the top ten hold less than 1.5%. Sample: PBMCs. The sequence derives from a man aged 45 to 65 in good health and CMV-seronegative. The chain is built from TRBV6-5 and TRBJ2-5; D is possibly TRBD2 (5 bases). The DNA of the CDR3 is TGTGCCAGCAGTTACTCGAAAATCAGCCGGGGAACCCAGTACTTC. It is translated as CASSYSKISRGTQYF.